This T cell receptor beta chain comes out of a study of blood T cell repertoires in COVID-19. The protocol was immunoSEQ multiplex PCR, while the TCRdb copy is restricted to in-frame clones and leaves out a portion. In the table there are roughly 240,000 clones, about 90% of which are singletons. This receptor was taken from a woman in her 30s who had recovered from COVID-19. The material sequenced was peripheral blood.

The CDR3 protein is CASSRGDRGISFLTQYF. Here the CDR3 DNA reads TGTGCCAGCAGCCGTGGAGACAGGGGGATATCCTTTTTAACCCAGTACTTC. The V call is TRBV9, the J call TRBJ2-4, with TRBD1 matching 9 bases. CDR1 is SGDLS, CDR2 YYNGEE, per germline. This CDR3 is 17 amino acids long. Trimming removed 4 bases from V and 13 bases from J; junction bases left unmatched: 21.